A selection of T cell receptor beta chains follows, all from one sample in a study of beta chain features in type 1 diabetes. Assay used: immunoSEQ multiplex PCR; TCRdb lists only in-frame clones, some missing. Of 900,000 or so clones in the sample, 15% to 20% are singletons; the top ten hold 0.02% to 0.025%. Input material: naive CD4+ T cells from blood. These receptors were obtained from a woman aged 18-29 years in good health. CDR3s include the opening cysteine and the closing phenylalanine or tryptophan.

V gene	CDR3 protein
TRBV6-5	CASSYSSQAPAGTAFF
TRBV6-6	CASSVFSGGITEAFF
TRBV4-1	CASSRGLAGGSAYNEQFF
TRBV7-2	CASSLGGVAGYGYTF
TRBV6-5	CASSVLSGLLYEQYF
TRBV5-1	CASSFRSGANVLTF
TRBV2	CASTGGTYNEQFF
TRBV5-5	CASSLGGYYEQYF
TRBV6-5	CASSRLTSYNEQFF
TRBV6-6	CATLWASGDNEQFF
TRBV18	CASRRAPDRGGEGLNSNQPQHF
TRBV19	CASSAGSEAGKNIQYF
TRBV7-2	CATAEQGANTEAFF
TRBV19	CASSIDRGETQYF
TRBV10-3	CATSTGPNQPQHF
TRBV2	CASSNGLAGVHEQFF
TRBV7-8	CASSSKPTGSLYQETQYF
TRBV7-3	CASSSGGLEVNEQFF
TRBV18	CASSSGVGNQPQHF
TRBV4-1	CASSQAPTSGSIDTQYF
TRBV7-2	CASSLSRLARETQYF
TRBV5-1	CASSLDGALSTEAFF
TRBV28	CASRLQGAVYEQYF
TRBV28	CAGPFVAEETQYF
TRBV7-9	CASTWGGYEQFF
TRBV6-5	CASRMTDFYGYTF
TRBV12-5	CASGRDNWGDNEQFF
TRBV25-1	CASSEPKSNEQFF
TRBV5-1	CASSSGLAGHTGELFF